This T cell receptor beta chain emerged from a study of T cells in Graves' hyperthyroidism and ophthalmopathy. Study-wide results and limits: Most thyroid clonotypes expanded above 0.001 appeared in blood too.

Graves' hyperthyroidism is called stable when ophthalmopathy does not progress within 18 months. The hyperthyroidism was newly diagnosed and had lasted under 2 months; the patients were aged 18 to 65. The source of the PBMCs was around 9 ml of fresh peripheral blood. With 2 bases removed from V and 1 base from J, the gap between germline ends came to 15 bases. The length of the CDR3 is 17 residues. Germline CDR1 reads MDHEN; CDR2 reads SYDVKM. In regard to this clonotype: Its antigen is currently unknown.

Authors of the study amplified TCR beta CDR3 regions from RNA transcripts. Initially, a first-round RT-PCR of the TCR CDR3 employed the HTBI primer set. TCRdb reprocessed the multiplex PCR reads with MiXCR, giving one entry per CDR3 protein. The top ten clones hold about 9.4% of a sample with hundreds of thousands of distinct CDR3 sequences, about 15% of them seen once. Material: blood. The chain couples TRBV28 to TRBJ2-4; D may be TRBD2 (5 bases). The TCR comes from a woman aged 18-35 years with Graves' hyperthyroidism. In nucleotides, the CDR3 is TGTGCCAGCAGTTTACCCCCTGGGCCGGGGGCCAAAAACATTCAGTACTTC. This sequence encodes CASSLPPGPGAKNIQYF.